Below are 28 T cell receptor beta chains sequenced from a single sample in a study of T cells in Graves' hyperthyroidism and ophthalmopathy. Researchers took RNA transcripts and amplified the TCR beta CDR3 regions from them. The HTBI set primed first-round TCR CDR3 RT-PCR. TCRdb passed the multiplex PCR reads through MiXCR, listing each CDR3 protein once. The top ten clones hold under 3.5% of a sample with under 600,000 distinct CDR3 sequences, approximately 16% of them seen once. Sequencing input: blood. These receptors originate from a woman aged 40 to 50 with Graves' ophthalmopathy.

This clonotype was detected many times. The rearrangement links TRBV12-3 or TRBV12-4 to TRBJ1-5; tentatively, D is TRBD1 (5 bases). The CDR3 is 15 residues long. V was clipped by 1 base and J by 4 bases, with 11 bases between them. The CDR3 is CASSLVPGNNQPQHF. CDR3 in DNA: TGTGCCAGCAGTTTAGTTCCAGGGAATAATCAGCCCCAGCATTTT.

The CDR3 here is CASSLGQGQSYEQYF. In nucleotides, the CDR3 is TGTGCCAGCAGTTTAGGACAGGGCCAATCCTACGAGCAGTACTTC. The chain combines TRBV12-3 or TRBV12-4 with TRBJ2-7; 7 nucleotides match TRBD1. Trimming at V came to 1 base and at J to 1 base, leaving 4 bases not matched to a gene. This CDR3 is built from 15 residues.

This clonotype was counted many times. V is TRBV20-1 and J is TRBJ2-7; 7 bases are shared with TRBD2. V lost 3 bases, J lost 1 base, and 9 bases stayed unmatched. The germline V gene has CDR1 DFQATT and CDR2 SNEGSKA (reference sequence). The CDR3 covers 15 residues. The chain's CDR3 is CSASPTSEGSYEQYF. The CDR3 coding sequence is TGCAGTGCTAGCCCAACTAGCGAAGGGTCCTACGAGCAGTACTTC.

This rearrangement joins TRBV5-1 to TRBJ2-5; D is perhaps TRBD1 (5 bases). The CDR3 is 14 amino acids. In germline, CDR1 is SGHRS, CDR2 YFSETQ. Trimming took off 4 bases at V and 1 base at J, with 11 bases between the two ends. CDR3 region: CASSHDRPQETQYF. The CDR3 nucleotides read TGCGCCAGCAGCCACGACAGACCCCAAGAGACCCAGTACTTC.

As for this clonotype: This may stem from a read error, because a much larger clone lies one nucleotide away. V is TRBV6-9 and J is TRBJ2-2, with a tentative D call TRBD2 (6 bases). The CDR3 covers 14 residues. Germline V CDR1 and CDR2: MNHGY, SVAAGI. In DNA form, the CDR3 reads TGTGCCAGCATTAGCGACAATTCGTCCGGGGGGCTGTTTTTT. The encoded protein is CASISDNSSGGLFF.

The DNA of the CDR3 is TGTGCCACCCGAGGGGGGTCGGGCACCGGGGAGCTGTTTTTT. Protein: CATRGGSGTGELFF. This sequence joins TRBV10-3 and TRBJ2-2; D might be TRBD1 or TRBD2, each matching 6 bases. CDR1 and CDR2 (germline): ENHRY, SYGVKD. The CDR3 sequence is 14 residues long. Trimming removed 10 bases at V and 4 bases at J, with 16 bases between.

The chain has TRBV19 and TRBJ2-2; D unclear. CDR3 size: 13 residues. The V end was cut by 3 bases, the J end by 6 bases, with 8 bases between. In germline, CDR1 is LNHDA, CDR2 SQIVND (reference sequence). The CDR3 reads CASSILTPGELFF. CDR3 nucleotides: TGTGCCAGTAGTATCCTGACTCCCGGGGAGCTGTTTTTT.

A remark on this clonotype: Possible read error: a much larger clone is one base away. The J gene is TRBJ2-1, the V gene TRBV28; maybe TRBD2 (7 bases). Germline CDR1 and CDR2: MDHEN and SYDVKM. The CDR3 extends over 14 amino acids. The CDR3 bases are TGTGCCAGCATATCGGGGGGCGCGAGGAATGAGCAGTCCTTC. It translates to CASISGGARNEQSF. The variable domain in full, completed from reference TRBV28 and TRBJ2-1, reads DVKVTQSSRYLVKRTGEKVFLECVQDMDHENMFWYRQDPGLGLRLIYFSYDVKMKEKGDIPEGYSVSREKKERFSLILESASTNQTSMYLCASISGGARNEQSFGPGTRLTVL.

In its sample, this clonotype was seen many times. The chain joins TRBV28 to TRBJ2-7; 7 bases map to TRBD2. The V segment lost 2 bases and the J segment 6 bases; nucleotides outside the gene matches: 7. This CDR3 is 14 amino acids long. CDR1 is MDHEN, CDR2 SYDVKM, per germline. The CDR3 sequence: CASSLRSSGGEQYF. CDR3 bases: TGTGCCAGCAGTTTACGTTCCTCGGGGGGCGAGCAGTACTTC.

At least ten counts were recorded for this clonotype. The chain employs TRBV7-9 and TRBJ1-1; the D is unclear. This CDR3 is 14 amino acids long. Germline V gene lookup returns CDR1 SEHNR and CDR2 FQNEAQ (reference sequence). Trimming stripped 7 bases from V and 2 bases from J, with 14 bases between. CDR3 in amino acids: CASTPTLPNTEAFF. In nucleotides, the CDR3 is TGTGCCAGCACCCCGACACTGCCAAACACTGAAGCTTTCTTT. Variable domain in full (rest from reference TRBV7-9 and TRBJ1-1): DTGVSQNPRHKITKRGQNVTFRCDPISEHNRLYWYRQTLGQGPEFLTYFQNEAQLEKSRLLSDRFSAERPKGSFSTLEIQRTEQGDSAMYLCASTPTLPNTEAFFGQGTRLTVV.

This clonotype was detected many times. The chain is built from TRBV5-1 and TRBJ2-1; weak D call: TRBD2 (6 bases). With 6 bases removed from V and 0 bases from J, the gap between germline ends came to 10 bases. CDR3 size: 14 residues. CDR1 and CDR2 (germline): SGHRS, YFSETQ. The CDR3: CASTPGLSYNEQFF. The DNA of the CDR3 is TGCGCCAGCACCCCGGGACTCTCCTACAATGAGCAGTTCTTC.

The chain is built from TRBV12-3 or TRBV12-4 and TRBJ1-1, with TRBD1 as a possible D gene (6 bases). V was shortened by 6 bases and J by 2 bases, with 13 bases between the two germline ends. There are 14 residues in the CDR3. CDR3 DNA: TGTGCCAGCAGCGGGGGGGGGCCTAACACTGAAGCTTTCTTT. Its protein is CASSGGGPNTEAFF.

This clonotype came up many times. This rearrangement joins TRBV3-1 to TRBJ1-1; no firm D call. Germline CDR1 and CDR2: LGHDT and YNNKEL (reference sequence). Trimming cost V 1 base and J 3 bases, with 9 bases left between them. The CDR3 consists of 14 residues. The CDR3 region has the DNA TGTGCCAGCAGCCAAGGGGCTGGGCACACTGAAGCTTTCTTT. Its protein is CASSQGAGHTEAFF.

V and J are TRBV27 and TRBJ2-3; no clear D. Germline loops: CDR1 MNHEY, CDR2 SMNVEV (reference sequence). The CDR3 length is 13 residues. Trimming cost V 7 bases and J 2 bases, with 10 bases left between them. Written as DNA, the CDR3 is TGTGCCAGCAACCCCGGCCACACAGATACGCAGTATTTT. Translated: CASNPGHTDTQYF.

This clonotype was seen ten or more times. V gene TRBV5-1 combines with J gene TRBJ1-1, with a tentative D call TRBD1 (5 bases). V shed 0 bases and J shed 1 base, with 16 bases lying between them. From germline, CDR1 is SGHRS and CDR2 YFSETQ. This CDR3 contains 17 residues. The CDR3 sequence is CASSLGGALGGNTEAFF. Written as DNA, the CDR3 is TGCGCCAGCAGCTTGGGAGGGGCGTTGGGAGGGAACACTGAAGCTTTCTTT.

This clonotype was picked up a small number of times. CDR3 protein: CASSQRTEGGTQYF. The CDR3 region has the DNA TGTGCCAGCAGTCAACGGACGGAGGGGGGTACGCAGTATTTT. The genes are TRBV28 and TRBJ2-3, with D perhaps being TRBD1 or TRBD2 (6 bases each). The ends were cut back, 5 bases at V and 8 bases at J, with 17 bases in the middle. Germline assignment: CDR1 MDHEN and CDR2 SYDVKM. The CDR3 contains 14 residues.

The chain carries TRBV7-2 and TRBJ1-5; TRBD1 aligns across 8 bases. J lost 2 bases, V lost 7 bases, and 7 bases had no gene match. The CDR3 is made up of 15 amino acids. In germline, CDR1 is SGHTA, CDR2 FQGNSA. The CDR3 DNA follows: TGTGCCAGCAACAAAGGACAGGGTGGCAATCAGCCCCAGCATTTT. Translating it yields CASNKGQGGNQPQHF.

V usage is TRBV7-3 and J usage is TRBJ2-3; 7 bases match TRBD2. This CDR3 spans 15 amino acids. Germline CDR1 SGHTA, CDR2 FQGTGA. After removal of 5 bases from V and 2 bases from J, the junction contained 7 bases not matched to a gene. Here the CDR3 reads CASSPRGSHTDTQYF. CDR3 nucleotides: TGTGCCAGCAGCCCTCGCGGGAGTCACACAGATACGCAGTATTTT.

This clonotype was found a few times. The rearrangement links TRBV5-1 to TRBJ2-3; no definite D call. This CDR3 has 14 amino acids. Trimming cost V 3 bases and J 4 bases, with 12 bases left between them. Looked up from germline, CDR1 is SGHRS and CDR2 is YFSETQ. The CDR3 is CASSSRYEADTQYF. In nucleotides, the CDR3 is TGCGCCAGCAGCTCCAGATATGAGGCAGATACGCAGTATTTT.

The table lists this clonotype with many counts. The gene calls are TRBV2 and TRBJ2-1, with TRBD2 matching 12 bases. The CDR3 loop spans 14 amino acids. Germline V gene sequence: CDR1 SNHLY, CDR2 FYNNEI. Germline trimming cut 6 bases from V and 7 bases from J; bases unmatched to any gene: 4. CDR3 protein: CASSGLAGRNEQFF. CDR3 DNA: TGTGCCAGCAGCGGACTAGCGGGGAGGAATGAGCAGTTCTTC.

This clonotype has a count of ten or more. J is TRBJ1-1 and V is TRBV18; D is unresolved. The CDR3 runs to 15 residues. Germline loops: CDR1 KGHSH, CDR2 LQKENI. V was clipped by 2 bases and J by 3 bases, with 13 bases between them. As DNA, the CDR3 is TGTGCCAGCTCACCAGCGGCAAGGATGGACACTGAAGCTTTCTTT. It encodes CASSPAARMDTEAFF.

This clonotype was found many times. The V gene is TRBV11-2, the J gene TRBJ2-1; TRBD1 matches 8 bases. Germline CDR1 is SGHAT and CDR2 is FQNNGV. The CDR3 sequence is 15 residues long. Germline trimming cut 5 bases from V and 4 bases from J; bases unmatched to any gene: 7. DNA of the CDR3: TGTGCCAGCAGCCTCGACAGGGGCGTTTACAATGAGCAGTTCTTC. Protein product: CASSLDRGVYNEQFF.

The chain uses TRBV10-3 and TRBJ1-1; D is perhaps TRBD1 (6 bases). CDR3 length equals 13 residues. V gave up 10 bases and J gave up 0 bases, with 12 bases separating them. CDR1 and CDR2 (germline): ENHRY, SYGVKD. The CDR3 DNA reads TGTGCCACTCGAAGACAGGTGAACACTGAAGCTTTCTTT. Amino acid sequence: CATRRQVNTEAFF.

In this sample, this clonotype turned up many times. The chain joins TRBV7-9 to TRBJ2-1; TRBD2 agrees at 7 bases. CDR1 and CDR2 from the germline V gene are SEHNR and FQNEAQ (reference sequence). The length of the CDR3 is 15 residues. The trim removed 5 bases at V and 1 base at J, leaving 5 bases unmatched. The CDR3 DNA reads as TGTGCCAGCAGCCTAGGGCGGGGGTCCTACAATGAGCAGTTCTTC. Protein: CASSLGRGSYNEQFF. The variable domain in full, with the rest retrieved from reference TRBV7-9 and TRBJ2-1, is DTGVSQNPRHKITKRGQNVTFRCDPISEHNRLYWYRQTLGQGPEFLTYFQNEAQLEKSRLLSDRFSAERPKGSFSTLEIQRTEQGDSAMYLCASSLGRGSYNEQFFGPGTRLTVL.

The chain employs TRBV20-1 and TRBJ1-2; TRBD1 aligns across 7 bases. Germline CDR1 DFQATT, CDR2 SNEGSKA (reference sequence). The CDR3 is made up of 14 amino acids. V gave up 4 bases and J gave up 3 bases; unmatched junction bases: 8. CDR3 DNA: TGCAGTGCTACTCCAGGGGGTCTAGACTATGGCTACACCTTC. Protein: CSATPGGLDYGYTF.

As for this clonotype: A clone one base away is much larger, so this may be a read error. Because the CDR3 is missing its conserved closing phenylalanine or tryptophan, this is likely a read error. The chain employs TRBV18 and TRBJ2-1; no definite D call. TRBJ2-7 matches the DNA end more closely, so the J call is doubtful. The CDR3 totals 11 residues. Germline CDR1 KGHSH, CDR2 LQKENI. Written as DNA, the CDR3 is TGTGCCAGCTCACAAGGGAATGAGCAGTACCTC. As protein: CASSQGNEQYL.

This clonotype was counted between two and nine times. CDR3: CSVASTDSNQPQHF. The CDR3 nucleotides are TGCAGCGTCGCCTCGACGGATAGCAATCAGCCCCAGCATTTT. V gene TRBV29-1 combines with J gene TRBJ1-5; D gene unclear. CDR3 size: 14 residues. V dropped 6 bases and J dropped 0 bases, with 12 bases sitting between them. Germline CDR1 and CDR2: SQVTM and ANQGSEA.

This clonotype was detected ten times or more. The V call is TRBV11-2, the J call TRBJ1-1, with D uncertain. Per germline, CDR1 SGHAT and CDR2 FQNNGV. The CDR3 sequence is 15 residues long. V was trimmed by 4 bases and J by 3 bases, leaving 15 bases between them. Here the CDR3 DNA reads TGTGCCAGCAGCTCAACCCGGGGTATGTACACTGAAGCTTTCTTT. Residues: CASSSTRGMYTEAFF. Using reference TRBV11-2 and TRBJ1-1 for the parts outside the CDR3, the full variable domain is EAGVAQSPRYKIIEKRQSVAFWCNPISGHATLYWYQQILGQGPKLLIQFQNNGVVDDSQLPKDRFSAERLKGVDSTLKIQPAKLEDSAVYLCASSSTRGMYTEAFFGQGTRLTVV.